The 31 T cell receptor beta chains below all came from one sample that was sequenced in a study of neurological immune-mediated disorders. TCRdb reprocessed the 5' RACE reads via MiXCR and lists one record per CDR3 protein. The table has 60,000 to 90,000 distinct CDR3 sequences, around 9.6% seen once; the top ten hold approximately 10%. Time point described: longitudinal time-point 1 (baseline). Sequencing input: PBMCs. The receptor source for this set is a man younger than 45 in good health.

The sample holds many counts of this clonotype. The V gene is TRBV5-1, the J gene TRBJ2-7, with a possible D match to TRBD1 (5 bases). V shed 4 bases and J shed 7 bases, with 18 bases lying between them. The CDR3 is 14 amino acids. From germline, CDR1 is SGHRS and CDR2 YFSETQ. The CDR3 reads CASSATVHEDEQYF. The CDR3 region has the DNA TGCGCCAGCAGCGCGACAGTCCACGAGGATGAGCAGTACTTC.

This clonotype was recorded at least ten times. The V and J genes are TRBV29-1 and TRBJ2-1; TRBD1 matches 7 bases. The junction had 4 bases not matched to a gene; V was cut back by 5 bases and J by 3 bases. Germline lookup yields CDR1 SQVTM and CDR2 ANQGSEA. This CDR3 has 13 residues. CDR3 protein: CSVQTGNYNEQFF. The CDR3 coding sequence is TGCAGCGTTCAGACAGGGAACTACAATGAGCAGTTCTTC.

The table lists this clonotype with many counts. The CDR3 DNA sequence: TGCGCCAGCAGCTGGGCTAGCGGGAGGACCTTAAACACCGGGGAGCTGTTTTTT. Translated, it gives CASSWASGRTLNTGELFF. This chain uses TRBV5-1 with TRBJ2-2, with TRBD2 identical over 11 bases. The germline V gene has CDR1 SGHRS and CDR2 YFSETQ. The CDR3 contains 18 residues. Trimming at V came to 3 bases and at J to 2 bases, leaving 9 bases not matched to a gene. Variable domain in full (rest from reference TRBV5-1 and TRBJ2-2): KAGVTQTPRYLIKTRGQQVTLSCSPISGHRSVSWYQQTPGQGLQFLFEYFSETQRNKGNFPGRFSGRQFSNSRSEMNVSTLELGDSALYLCASSWASGRTLNTGELFFGEGSRLTVL.

This clonotype came up many times. The chain uses TRBV3-1 and TRBJ1-2, with D hard to call. V lost 2 bases, J lost 3 bases, and 10 bases lay in between. Germline V gene data show CDR1 as LGHDT and CDR2 as YNNKEL (reference sequence). The CDR3 extends over 14 amino acids. The CDR3 nucleotides are TGTGCCAGCAGCCAATCAACAGTTTACTATGGCTACACCTTC. It specifies CASSQSTVYYGYTF. Based on the CDR3 plus reference TRBV3-1 and TRBJ1-2, the full variable domain is DTAVSQTPKYLVTQMGNDKSIKCEQNLGHDTMYWYKQDSKKFLKIMFSYNNKELIINETVPNRFSPKSPDKAHLNLHINSLELGDSAVYFCASSQSTVYYGYTFGSGTRLTVV.

This clonotype has ten or more counts. This chain connects TRBV24-1 to TRBJ2-7; D gene ambiguous. The CDR3 runs 11 residues. Germline loops: CDR1 KGHDR, CDR2 SFDVKD. V lost 9 bases to trimming and J lost 0 bases, with 5 bases between them. The CDR3 coding sequence is TGTGCCACCCGCGGCTCCTACGAGCAGTACTTC. Translated: CATRGSYEQYF.

This clonotype was picked up many times. This chain links TRBV5-1 with TRBJ2-7; 7 nucleotides agree with TRBD2. CDR1 and CDR2 from the germline V gene are SGHRS and YFSETQ. The CDR3 is made up of 13 amino acids. Trimming took 4 bases from V and 2 from J; bases not matched to a gene: 3. CDR3 in amino acids: CASSGRATYEQYF. As DNA, the CDR3 is TGCGCCAGCAGCGGGAGGGCGACCTACGAGCAGTACTTC.

This clonotype showed up many times. The chain joins TRBV9 to TRBJ1-1, with 9 bases that match TRBD1. Per the germline V gene, CDR1 is SGDLS and CDR2 is YYNGEE. V shed 2 bases, J shed 8 bases, and the junction held 13 bases outside the gene matches. The CDR3 covers 16 residues. For the CDR3, the DNA is TGTGCCAGCAGCGTTTCCGGGACAGGGTACTTTACCGAAGCTTTCTTT. It specifies CASSVSGTGYFTEAFF.

This clonotype has ten or more counts. The chain uses TRBV20-1 and TRBJ2-7; D is undetermined. V dropped 0 bases and J dropped 6 bases, with 9 bases sitting between them. In germline, CDR1 is DFQATT, CDR2 SNEGSKA (reference sequence). The CDR3 sequence is 12 residues long. The CDR3 spells CSARDPRSEQYF. The DNA for the CDR3 is TGCAGTGCTAGAGATCCGCGGTCCGAGCAGTACTTC.

This clonotype was recorded a few times. V usage is TRBV12-3 or TRBV12-4 and J usage is TRBJ1-2; TRBD1 is a possible D gene (6 bases). V was cut by 1 base and J by 0 bases, with 15 bases left in between. This CDR3 region has 17 residues. CDR3: CASSLGAGHMPNYGYTF. The CDR3 DNA reads as TGTGCCAGCAGTTTAGGGGCGGGACATATGCCTAACTATGGCTACACCTTC.

This clonotype occurred many times. The V gene is TRBV5-1, the J gene TRBJ1-1; D not certain. Per germline, CDR1 SGHRS and CDR2 YFSETQ. Trimming took off 0 bases at V and 2 bases at J, with 11 bases between the two ends. This CDR3 has 15 amino acids. CDR3 in amino acids: CASSLASGLNTEAFF. DNA for the CDR3: TGCGCCAGCAGCTTGGCCTCGGGTCTAAACACTGAAGCTTTCTTT.

In this sample, this clonotype turned up many times. The chain combines TRBV4-1 with TRBJ1-2, with 9 bases fitting TRBD1. Germline-derived CDR1 and CDR2 are MGHRA and YSYEKL. Germline trimming cut 3 bases from V and 2 bases from J; bases unmatched to any gene: 4. The CDR3 consists of 15 residues. CDR3 sequence reads: CASSHPDRGNYGYTF. The CDR3 nucleotides read TGCGCCAGCAGCCACCCGGACAGGGGCAACTATGGCTACACCTTC.

This clonotype was counted ten times or more. The chain couples TRBV5-5 to TRBJ2-1; no firm D call. The CDR3 runs to 14 residues. The germline V and J ends were trimmed by 1 base and 7 bases, with 12 bases remaining between them. Germline-derived CDR1 and CDR2 are SGHKS and YYEKEE (reference sequence). The CDR3 is CASSLSSGSNEQFF. In DNA, the CDR3 is TGTGCCAGCAGCTTGAGTAGTGGTTCTAATGAGCAGTTCTTC.

This clonotype appeared many times. The V and J genes are TRBV5-1 and TRBJ1-4, with a weak D call TRBD1 (5 bases). CDR1 and CDR2 from the germline V gene are SGHRS and YFSETQ. The CDR3 has 13 amino acids. The ends were cut back, 4 bases at V and 5 bases at J, with 9 bases in the middle. The DNA of the CDR3 is TGCGCCAGCAGCGGTGGGGCGAATGAAAAACTGTTTTTT. Encoded protein: CASSGGANEKLFF.

This clonotype was observed at least ten times. The chain uses TRBV7-9 and TRBJ1-4, with a possible D match to TRBD1 (5 bases). Trimming left V 6 bases short and J 3 bases short, with 11 bases between. The CDR3 consists of 14 residues. The germline V gene encodes CDR1 SEHNR and CDR2 FQNEAQ (reference sequence). CDR3 DNA: TGTGCCAGCAGTCCCCGGGACTCTAATGAAAAACTGTTTTTT. Protein: CASSPRDSNEKLFF.

In this sample, this clonotype turned up many times. V gene TRBV27 combines with J gene TRBJ1-2; TRBD1 aligns across 10 bases. Germline V gene data show CDR1 as MNHEY and CDR2 as SMNVEV (reference sequence). J lost 0 bases, V lost 4 bases, and 11 bases had no gene match. The CDR3 is 18 amino acids. CDR3 sequence: CASSSPRDRGLSNYGYTF. The CDR3 coding sequence is TGTGCCAGCAGTTCCCCACGGGACAGGGGCTTATCTAACTATGGCTACACCTTC.

The rearrangement joins TRBV5-1 to TRBJ2-2, with D perhaps assigned TRBD1 or TRBD2 (5 bases each). V was cut by 1 base and J by 11 bases, with 18 bases left in between. This CDR3 region has 15 residues. CDR1 SGHRS and CDR2 YFSETQ come from the germline V gene. CDR3 amino acids: CASSLQGSSGTELFF. CDR3 DNA sequence: TGCGCCAGCAGCTTGCAGGGCTCATCGGGAACCGAGCTGTTTTTT.

This clonotype occurred a few times. The genes are TRBV29-1 and TRBJ2-1; TRBD2 agrees at 9 bases. Trimming cost V 5 bases and J 7 bases; bases outside gene matches: 12. The CDR3 spans 15 residues. Germline V gene data show CDR1 as SQVTM and CDR2 as ANQGSEA. This CDR3 reads CSVTWEAGGRNEQFF. Written as DNA, the CDR3 is TGCAGCGTTACTTGGGAAGCGGGAGGTAGAAATGAGCAGTTCTTC.

This clonotype was counted at least ten times. The J gene is TRBJ2-7, the V gene TRBV28; no clear D. Germline loops: CDR1 MDHEN, CDR2 SYDVKM. V was cut by 2 bases and J by 4 bases, with 6 bases left in between. The CDR3 covers 12 residues. Here the CDR3 reads CASSLQQYEQYF. The CDR3 nucleotides read TGTGCCAGCAGTTTACAACAGTACGAGCAGTACTTC.

This clonotype was observed many times. The V and J genes are TRBV6-5 and TRBJ2-3; TRBD2 matches 12 bases. The germline gives CDR1 MNHEY, CDR2 SVGAGI. Trimming removed 2 bases from V and 1 base from J; junction bases left unmatched: 1. The CDR3 totals 16 residues. CDR3 region: CASSYRTSGGTDTQYF. As DNA, the CDR3 is TGTGCCAGCAGTTACCGGACTAGCGGGGGCACAGATACGCAGTATTTT.

This clonotype was recorded at least ten times. This chain uses TRBV5-1 with TRBJ1-2; possible D gene TRBD1, 5 bases. The germline CDR1 and CDR2 sequences are SGHRS and YFSETQ. Trimming removed 0 bases from V and 5 bases from J, with 8 bases in between. This CDR3 spans 13 amino acids. The CDR3 region has the DNA TGCGCCAGCAGCTTGGACAGGATGTATGGCTACACCTTC. As protein: CASSLDRMYGYTF.

This clonotype showed up many times. The CDR3 DNA reads TGTGCCAGCAGATTCCAACTAGCGGGAGATACTGGGGAGCTGTTTTTT. It yields the protein CASRFQLAGDTGELFF. The chain carries TRBV7-2 and TRBJ2-2, with 11 bases lining up with TRBD2. J gave up 8 bases and V 6 bases, and 11 bases lay outside the gene matches. This CDR3 is built from 16 residues. Germline V gene sequence: CDR1 SGHTA, CDR2 FQGNSA.

This clonotype has a count of ten or more. At one boundary the junction diverges from the germline segment, which might be a read error. The rearrangement links TRBV28 to TRBJ1-4; D is uncertain. Germline loops: CDR1 MDHEN, CDR2 SYDVKM. The CDR3 is made up of 14 amino acids. The CDR3 region is CASSLSPQLGNLVF. CDR3 DNA sequence: TGTGCCAGCAGTTTAAGTCCTCAACTTGGTAACCTAGTTTTT.

This clonotype was recorded at least ten times. The rearrangement links TRBV12-3 or TRBV12-4 to TRBJ2-3, with a tentative D call TRBD2 (5 bases). This CDR3 spans 17 amino acids. V was cut by 5 bases and J by 1 base, with 19 bases left in between. DNA of the CDR3: TGTGCCAGCAGTCCCCAGGATGAGGGCCTGGGCACAGATACGCAGTATTTT. It yields the protein CASSPQDEGLGTDTQYF.

Notes on this clonotype: This may stem from a read error, because a much larger clone lies one nucleotide away. The chain recombines TRBV6-2 or TRBV6-3 with TRBJ1-5; D not certain. This CDR3 spans 13 amino acids. CDR1 and CDR2 (germline): MNHEY, SVGEGT. The CDR3 DNA reads TGTTCCAGCAGTTGGCGCTCAAATCAGCCCCAGCATTTT. This gives the protein CSSSWRSNQPQHF.

This clonotype is labeled medium-sized. The V call is TRBV5-1, the J call TRBJ2-1; TRBD2 matches 9 bases. From germline, CDR1 is SGHRS and CDR2 YFSETQ. With V trimmed by 0 bases and J by 2 bases, 3 bases remained unmatched. CDR3 length: 16 residues. CDR3 sequence (DNA): TGCGCCAGCAGCTTGGGCCCTAGCGGGACCTACAATGAGCAGTTCTTC. Translation: CASSLGPSGTYNEQFF.

This clonotype was detected many times. The gene calls are TRBV7-3 and TRBJ2-2; D might be TRBD2 (5 bases). V lost 2 bases and J 5 bases, leaving 6 bases between the germline ends. The germline V gene encodes CDR1 SGHTA and CDR2 FQGTGA. This CDR3 has 13 residues. The CDR3 nucleotides read TGTGCCAGCAGCTTAGGGGAGACCGGGGAGCTGTTTTTT. Residues: CASSLGETGELFF.

This clonotype was detected ten times or more. The chain uses TRBV9 and TRBJ1-6; D may be TRBD1 (5 bases). The CDR3 loop spans 15 amino acids. Trimming left V 0 bases short and J 5 bases short, with 9 bases between. Germline-derived CDR1 and CDR2 are SGDLS and YYNGEE. CDR3 nucleotides: TGTGCCAGCAGCGTAGCACCAGGGAATAATTCACCCCTCCACTTT. Protein sequence: CASSVAPGNNSPLHF.

This clonotype was counted many times. This rearrangement joins TRBV5-1 to TRBJ1-1, with D possibly matching TRBD1 (6 bases). This CDR3 has 14 residues. In germline, CDR1 is SGHRS, CDR2 YFSETQ. V gave up 2 bases and J gave up 7 bases, with 15 bases separating them. The CDR3 reads CASSLGGLESEAFF. The CDR3 bases are TGCGCCAGCAGCTTAGGGGGGTTGGAGAGTGAAGCTTTCTTT.

This clonotype was counted ten times or more. This chain connects TRBV5-1 to TRBJ2-1, with 10 bases matching TRBD2. The CDR3 spans 15 residues. With V trimmed by 2 bases and J by 8 bases, 7 bases remained unmatched. Germline V gives CDR1 SGHRS, CDR2 YFSETQ. The CDR3, as DNA: TGCGCCAGCAGCTTAGCGGGAGGGCCTTTGGATGAGCAGTTCTTC. Protein sequence: CASSLAGGPLDEQFF. The whole variable domain, filled in from reference TRBV5-1 and TRBJ2-1, reads KAGVTQTPRYLIKTRGQQVTLSCSPISGHRSVSWYQQTPGQGLQFLFEYFSETQRNKGNFPGRFSGRQFSNSRSEMNVSTLELGDSALYLCASSLAGGPLDEQFFGPGTRLTVL.

This clonotype was seen at least ten times. The chain carries TRBV7-8 and TRBJ2-2; 11 bases agree with TRBD2. CDR3 size: 17 residues. J gave up 5 bases and V 5 bases, and 10 bases lay outside the gene matches. CDR1 is SGHVS and CDR2 is FQNEAQ in the germline V gene. This CDR3 reads CASSGGLTSGMTGELFF. The CDR3, as DNA: TGTGCCAGCAGCGGGGGACTGACTAGCGGGATGACCGGGGAGCTGTTTTTT.

Note on this clonotype: Given a much more abundant clone one base away, this may be a read error. The rearrangement joins TRBV27 to TRBJ2-1; 8 nucleotides agree with TRBD2. The V gene's germline CDR1 is MNHEY and CDR2 SMNVEV (reference sequence). V dropped 2 bases and J dropped 8; count of bases not matched to a gene: 14. This CDR3 region has 17 residues. The CDR3 DNA is TGTGCCAGCAGTTTACTTCGGGAGGGAAATATGGTCGATGAGCAGTTCTTC. Its translation is CASSLLREGNMVDEQFF.